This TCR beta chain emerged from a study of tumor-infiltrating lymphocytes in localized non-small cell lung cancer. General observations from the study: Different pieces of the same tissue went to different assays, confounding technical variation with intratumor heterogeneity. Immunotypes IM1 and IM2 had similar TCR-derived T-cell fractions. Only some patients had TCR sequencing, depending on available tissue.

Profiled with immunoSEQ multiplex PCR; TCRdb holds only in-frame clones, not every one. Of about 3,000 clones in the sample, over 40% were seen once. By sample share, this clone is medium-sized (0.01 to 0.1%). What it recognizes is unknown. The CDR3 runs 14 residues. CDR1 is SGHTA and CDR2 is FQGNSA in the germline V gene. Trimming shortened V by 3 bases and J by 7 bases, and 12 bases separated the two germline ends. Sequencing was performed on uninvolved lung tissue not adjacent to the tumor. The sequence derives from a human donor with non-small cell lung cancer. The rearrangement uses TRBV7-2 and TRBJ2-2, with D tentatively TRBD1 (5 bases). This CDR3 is CASSFQGWGGELFF. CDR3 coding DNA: TGTGCCAGCAGCTTCCAGGGTTGGGGCGGGGAGCTGTTTTTT.